Shown below are 14 T cell receptor beta chains from a single sample sequenced in a study of blood T cell repertoires in COVID-19. Some clones are missing from TCRdb's copy, which holds only in-frame ones; the method was immunoSEQ multiplex PCR. The sample holds 300,000 to 350,000 clones, approximately 88% seen once. Sequenced sample: PBMCs or T cells enriched from blood (not recorded which). The origin of the receptors is a man aged 25 to 40 who had recovered from COVID-19.

V usage is TRBV2 and J usage is TRBJ1-1, with D uncertain. The length of the CDR3 is 13 residues. V gave up 4 bases and J gave up 7 bases, with 13 bases separating them. Germline values: CDR1 SNHLY, CDR2 FYNNEI. CDR3 nucleotide sequence: TGTGCCAGCAGTGGTACGGGGTATAGTGAAGCTTTCTTT. Translated, it gives CASSGTGYSEAFF.

The rearrangement uses TRBV7-9 and TRBJ2-5; D gene uncertain. Germline CDR1 SEHNR, CDR2 FQNEAQ (reference sequence). The length of the CDR3 is 13 residues. Trimming cost V 7 bases and J 4 bases, with 13 bases left between them. For the CDR3, the DNA is TGTGCCAGCACCGAACCGAGGAGAGAGACCCAGTACTTC. This translates into CASTEPRRETQYF.

This clone was counted a single time. This sequence joins TRBV2 and TRBJ1-6; a weak D match, TRBD1 (5 bases). The CDR3 length is 14 residues. Germline lookup yields CDR1 SNHLY and CDR2 FYNNEI. Trimming removed 5 bases at V and 6 bases at J, with 11 bases between. CDR3 sequence reads: CASSFDSFNSPLHF. CDR3 nucleotides: TGTGCCAGCAGTTTTGACAGCTTTAATTCACCCCTCCACTTT.

This chain links TRBV6-5 with TRBJ1-5; D perhaps matches TRBD1 (6 bases). The CDR3 sequence is 16 residues long. Trimming took 4 bases from V and 3 from J, leaving 16 bases between them. The germline CDR1 and CDR2 sequences are MNHEY and SVGAGI. CDR3 coding DNA: TGTGCCAGCAGTTCGACCTTCAGGGGTTTCAATCAGCCCCAGCATTTT. It encodes CASSSTFRGFNQPQHF.

V and J are TRBV7-2 and TRBJ2-7; 8 bases line up with TRBD2. Germline lookup yields CDR1 SGHTA and CDR2 FQGNSA. The junction had 3 bases not matched to a gene; V was cut back by 0 bases and J by 2 bases. The CDR3 length is 15 residues. The CDR3 loop reads CASSLAQRGPYEQYF. The CDR3 DNA reads as TGTGCCAGCAGCTTAGCCCAGCGGGGGCCCTACGAGCAGTACTTC.

This sequence joins TRBV6-5 and TRBJ1-6; D may be TRBD1 (5 bases). The CDR3 covers 14 residues. Germline values: CDR1 MNHEY, CDR2 SVGAGI. V gave up 2 bases and J gave up 7 bases, with 9 bases separating them. The CDR3 coding sequence is TGTGCCAGCAGTTACCTAAAGGGGAATTCACCCCTCCACTTT. It encodes CASSYLKGNSPLHF.

The V call is TRBV11-1, the J call TRBJ2-1; D might be TRBD2 (7 bases). The germline V gene has CDR1 SGHAT and CDR2 FQDESV (reference sequence). The CDR3 contains 17 residues. V was shortened by 0 bases and J by 2 bases, with 14 bases between the two germline ends. The CDR3 loop reads CASSLAGGLIAYNEQFF. In DNA form, the CDR3 reads TGTGCCAGCAGCTTAGCGGGGGGGCTTATCGCCTACAATGAGCAGTTCTTC.

This clone was picked up one time. This chain uses TRBV7-9 with TRBJ2-6; D gene unclear. Germline V CDR1 and CDR2: SEHNR, FQNEAQ (reference sequence). The length of the CDR3 is 18 residues. The V end lost 2 bases, the J end lost 0 bases, and 14 bases lay between the germline ends. The CDR3 coding sequence is TGTGCCAGCAGCTTATTGGCGGAACTCAACTCTGGGGCCAACGTCCTGACTTTC. Translating it yields CASSLLAELNSGANVLTF.

The rearrangement uses TRBV5-1 and TRBJ2-1; TRBD2 matches at 9 bases. The V and J ends lost 7 bases and 10 bases, in that order; junction bases with no gene match: 9. Germline V gives CDR1 SGHRS, CDR2 YFSETQ. The CDR3 covers 13 residues. The CDR3 loop reads CASSEGSGGEQFF. The CDR3 nucleotides are TGCGCCAGCTCAGAAGGAAGCGGGGGGGAGCAGTTCTTC.

The rearrangement uses TRBV11-2 and TRBJ1-1, with 7 bases matching TRBD1. Germline V gives CDR1 SGHAT, CDR2 FQNNGV. The CDR3 has 13 residues. V lost 9 bases and J lost 11; bases outside the gene matches: 15. The CDR3 loop reads CASSAETGISAFF. In nucleotides, the CDR3 is TGTGCCAGTAGCGCCGAGACAGGGATTAGTGCTTTCTTT.

CDR3: CASSLSRGESFTGELFF. The CDR3 DNA reads TGTGCCAGCAGTTTATCAAGGGGCGAGTCTTTCACCGGGGAGCTGTTTTTT. This rearrangement joins TRBV27 to TRBJ2-2; tentative D call: TRBD1 (5 bases). The V gene's germline CDR1 is MNHEY and CDR2 SMNVEV (reference sequence). This CDR3 comprises 17 residues. V was clipped by 0 bases and J by 4 bases, with 15 bases between them.

The V call is TRBV7-8, the J call TRBJ2-5; no clear D. The germline V gene has CDR1 SGHVS and CDR2 FQNEAQ. Deletions cut 0 bases from V and 1 base from J, with 3 bases between. The CDR3 runs to 13 residues. CDR3 loop: CASSLALQETQYF. The CDR3 nucleotides read TGTGCCAGCAGCTTAGCACTCCAAGAGACCCAGTACTTC.

The gene calls are TRBV18 and TRBJ1-2, with D perhaps matching TRBD1 (5 bases). Trimming shortened V by 0 bases and J by 1 base, and 12 bases separated the two germline ends. CDR1 KGHSH and CDR2 LQKENI come from the germline V gene. This CDR3 contains 16 residues. CDR3 DNA sequence: TGTGCCAGCTCACCACCGCGACAGACAAATAACTATGGCTACACCTTC. It codes for CASSPPRQTNNYGYTF.

The rearrangement joins TRBV28 to TRBJ1-1, with a possible D match to TRBD1 (5 bases). V lost 6 bases to trimming and J lost 5 bases, with 19 bases between them. The CDR3 covers 15 residues. Germline V lookup: CDR1 MDHEN, CDR2 SYDVKM. CDR3 sequence: CASRSLGGGGTEAFF. As DNA, the CDR3 is TGTGCCAGCAGGTCCCTCGGAGGCGGGGGGACTGAAGCTTTCTTT.